This TCR beta chain is from a study of OX40 agonist ivuxolimab in advanced cancers. In the study overall: At 0.01 to 10 mg/kg, ivuxolimab was administered intravenously to patients every 2 weeks. Three patients, one with hepatocellular carcinoma and two with cutaneous melanoma, achieved partial responses. Study-level findings and limits: With doses of 0.1 to 3.0 mg/kg, CD4+ and CD8+ blood T cells had undergone clonal expansion by week 6.

Here immunoSEQ multiplex PCR was the method, and the copy in TCRdb shows in-frame clones only, minus some. The sample gives 70,000 to 95,000 clones, about 90% of which show up once; 0.33% is in the top ten. CDR1 is MRHNA and CDR2 is SNTAGT in the germline V gene. Trimming removed 0 bases from V and 5 bases from J, with 4 bases in between. This CDR3 has 12 residues. Regarding this clone: As yet, its antigen is unknown.

Autoimmune disease history or systemic immunosuppression disqualified patients. Sequencing used CD4+ or CD8+ T cells sorted from blood, obtained in a trial of the OX40 agonist ivuxolimab. The rearrangement joins TRBV6-4 to TRBJ2-5; D not resolved. This TCR was recovered from an adult with an advanced solid tumor such as melanoma, head and neck, liver or kidney cancer. CDR3 nucleotide sequence: TGTGCCAGCAGTGACTCGGGGGAGACCCAGTACTTC. Translated, it gives CASSDSGETQYF.